The clone carrying this T cell receptor beta chain was found once. The entry originates in a study of blood T cell repertoires in COVID-19. The data were produced by immunoSEQ multiplex PCR, yet TCRdb's version contains in-frame clones alone and is incomplete. This table has 200,000 to 250,000 clones, 80% appearing once. CDR3 length: 17 amino acids. Germline-derived CDR1 and CDR2 are MGHRA and YSYEKL. Trimming stripped 0 bases from V and 4 bases from J, with 13 bases between. The rearrangement links TRBV4-1 to TRBJ2-6; D may be TRBD1 (6 bases). The receptor's source is a man in his thirties or forties with acute COVID-19. Sequencing was carried out using PBMCs or T cells enriched from blood (not recorded which). This chain's CDR3 is CASSQESRGKGANVLTF. CDR3 DNA sequence: TGCGCCAGCAGCCAAGAATCCAGGGGTAAAGGGGCCAACGTCCTGACTTTC.